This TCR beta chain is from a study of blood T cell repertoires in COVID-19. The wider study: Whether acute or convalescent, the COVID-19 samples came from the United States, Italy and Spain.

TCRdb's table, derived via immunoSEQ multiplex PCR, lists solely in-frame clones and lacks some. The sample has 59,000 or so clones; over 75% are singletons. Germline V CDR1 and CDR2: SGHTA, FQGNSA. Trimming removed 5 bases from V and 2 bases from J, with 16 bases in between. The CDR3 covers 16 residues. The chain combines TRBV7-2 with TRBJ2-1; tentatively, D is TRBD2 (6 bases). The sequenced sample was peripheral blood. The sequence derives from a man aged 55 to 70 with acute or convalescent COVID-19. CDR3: CASSKRSGSTYNEQFF. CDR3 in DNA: TGTGCCAGCAGCAAAAGATCCGGGAGCACCTACAATGAGCAGTTCTTC.